This entry concerns a single TCR beta chain. Its antigen is as yet unknown. This record belongs to a study of T cell responses to AZD1222 COVID-19 vaccine. Study results and limitations: Donors, mostly white British, included more females; clonal diversity was possibly underestimated. Repertoires were sampled only after the peak T cell response. The study reported that nearly half of spike-specific TCRs target unmutated variant regions.

V lost 3 bases and J 1 base, leaving 11 bases between the germline ends. Per the germline V gene, CDR1 is DFQATT and CDR2 is SNEGSKA (reference sequence). The CDR3 loop spans 14 amino acids. The analysis combined second doses at about 4 or about 12 weeks. The data were produced by immunoSEQ multiplex PCR, yet TCRdb's version contains in-frame clones alone and is incomplete. In the table there are about 140,000 clones, more than 75% of which are singletons. The TCR sequence derives from an adult who received the AZD1222 COVID-19 vaccine. The chain is built from TRBV20-1 and TRBJ2-3; maybe TRBD1 (6 bases). The starting material was peripheral blood, obtained 28 days after the second AZD1222 dose. The CDR3 DNA sequence: TGCAGTGCTAGTGGGGGCGGACGCACAGATACGCAGTATTTT. This gives the protein CSASGGGRTDTQYF.